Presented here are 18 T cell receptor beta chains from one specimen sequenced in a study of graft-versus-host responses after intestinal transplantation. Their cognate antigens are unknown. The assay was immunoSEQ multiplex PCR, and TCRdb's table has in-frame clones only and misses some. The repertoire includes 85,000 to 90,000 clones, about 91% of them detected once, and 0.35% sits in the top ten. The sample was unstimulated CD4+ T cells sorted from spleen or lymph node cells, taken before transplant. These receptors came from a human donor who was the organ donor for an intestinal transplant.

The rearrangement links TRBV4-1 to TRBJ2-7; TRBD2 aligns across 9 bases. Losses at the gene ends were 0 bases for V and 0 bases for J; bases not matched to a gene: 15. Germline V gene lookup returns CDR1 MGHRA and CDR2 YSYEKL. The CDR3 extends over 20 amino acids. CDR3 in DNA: TGCGCCAGCAGCCAAGATGCGCCTGGGGGTTATAGCGGGGGCTCCTACGAGCAGTACTTC. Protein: CASSQDAPGGYSGGSYEQYF.

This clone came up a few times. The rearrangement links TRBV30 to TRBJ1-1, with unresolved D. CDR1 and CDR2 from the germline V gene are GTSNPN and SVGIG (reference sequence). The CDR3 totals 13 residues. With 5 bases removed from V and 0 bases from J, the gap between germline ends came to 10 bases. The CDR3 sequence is CAWLRGLNTEAFF. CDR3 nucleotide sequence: TGTGCCTGGTTACGAGGATTGAACACTGAAGCTTTCTTT. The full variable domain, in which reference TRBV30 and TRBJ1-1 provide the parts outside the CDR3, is SQTIHQWPATLVQPVGSPLSLECTVEGTSNPNLYWYRQAAGRGLQLLFYSVGIGQISSEVPQNLSASRPQDRQFILSSKKLLLSDSGFYLCAWLRGLNTEAFFGQGTRLTVV.

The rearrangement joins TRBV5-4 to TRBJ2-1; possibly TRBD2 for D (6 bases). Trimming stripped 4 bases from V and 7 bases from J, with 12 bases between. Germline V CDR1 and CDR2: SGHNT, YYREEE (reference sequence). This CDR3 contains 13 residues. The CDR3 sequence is CASSTGTFNEQFF. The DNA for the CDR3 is TGTGCCAGCAGCACCGGGACTTTTAATGAGCAGTTCTTC.

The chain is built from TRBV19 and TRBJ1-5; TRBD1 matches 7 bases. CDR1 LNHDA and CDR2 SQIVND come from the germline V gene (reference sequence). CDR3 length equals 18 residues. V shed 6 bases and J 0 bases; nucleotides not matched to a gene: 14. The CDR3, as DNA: TGTGCCAGTAGCAAACTCCCCGGGACAGTTTATAGCAATCAGCCCCAGCATTTT. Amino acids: CASSKLPGTVYSNQPQHF.

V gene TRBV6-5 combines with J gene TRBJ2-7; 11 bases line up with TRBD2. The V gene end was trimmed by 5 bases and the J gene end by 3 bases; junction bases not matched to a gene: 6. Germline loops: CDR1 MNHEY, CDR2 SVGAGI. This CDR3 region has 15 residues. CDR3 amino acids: CASSGGTSGYYEQYF. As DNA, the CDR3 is TGTGCCAGCAGTGGGGGGACTAGCGGATACTACGAGCAGTACTTC.

Here the CDR3 DNA reads TGTGCCAGCAGTTTATATGCAGGGAGGTCCTACGAGCAGTACTTC. Its protein is CASSLYAGRSYEQYF. The V and J genes are TRBV28 and TRBJ2-7; a weak D match, TRBD2 (6 bases). Germline lookup yields CDR1 MDHEN and CDR2 SYDVKM. Trimming pared 1 base from V and 1 base from J, leaving 11 bases between. The CDR3 is 15 residues long. Full variable domain (outside the CDR3, taken from reference TRBV28 and TRBJ2-7): DVKVTQSSRYLVKRTGEKVFLECVQDMDHENMFWYRQDPGLGLRLIYFSYDVKMKEKGDIPEGYSVSREKKERFSLILESASTNQTSMYLCASSLYAGRSYEQYFGPGTRLTVT.

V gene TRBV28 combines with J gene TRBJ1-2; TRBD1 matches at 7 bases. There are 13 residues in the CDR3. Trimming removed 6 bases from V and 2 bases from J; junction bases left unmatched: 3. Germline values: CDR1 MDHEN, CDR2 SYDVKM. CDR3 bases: TGTGCCAGCAGGGAACAGGGGAACTATGGCTACACCTTC. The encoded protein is CASREQGNYGYTF.

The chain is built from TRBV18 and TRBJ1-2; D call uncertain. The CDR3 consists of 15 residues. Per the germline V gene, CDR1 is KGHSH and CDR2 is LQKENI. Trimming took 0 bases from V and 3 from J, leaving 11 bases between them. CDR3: CASSPPVRTDYGYTF. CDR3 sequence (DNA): TGTGCCAGCTCACCACCGGTTCGAACTGACTATGGCTACACCTTC.

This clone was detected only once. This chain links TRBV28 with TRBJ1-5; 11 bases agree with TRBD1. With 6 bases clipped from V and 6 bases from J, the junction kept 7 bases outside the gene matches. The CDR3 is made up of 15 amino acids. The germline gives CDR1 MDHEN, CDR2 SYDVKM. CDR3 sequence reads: CASSLRTGGFQPQHF. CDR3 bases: TGTGCCAGCAGCCTGAGGACAGGGGGCTTTCAGCCCCAGCATTTT.

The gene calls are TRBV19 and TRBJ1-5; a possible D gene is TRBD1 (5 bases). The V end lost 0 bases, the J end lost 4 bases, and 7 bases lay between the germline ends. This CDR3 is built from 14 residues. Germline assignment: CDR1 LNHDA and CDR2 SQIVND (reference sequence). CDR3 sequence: CASSIDGGNQPQHF. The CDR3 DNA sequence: TGTGCCAGTAGTATAGATGGGGGGAATCAGCCCCAGCATTTT.

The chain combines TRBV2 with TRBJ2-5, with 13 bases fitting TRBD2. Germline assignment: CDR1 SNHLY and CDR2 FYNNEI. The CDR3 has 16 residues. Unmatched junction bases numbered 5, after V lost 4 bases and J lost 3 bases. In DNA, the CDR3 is TGTGCCAGCAGTGGGGACGGACTAGCGGGAGAAGAGACCCAGTACTTC. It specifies CASSGDGLAGEETQYF.

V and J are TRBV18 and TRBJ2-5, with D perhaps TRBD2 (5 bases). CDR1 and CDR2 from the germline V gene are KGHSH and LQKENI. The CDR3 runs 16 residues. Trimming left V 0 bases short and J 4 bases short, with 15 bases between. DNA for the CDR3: TGTGCCAGCTCACCACCCGTGAGGTCCCGGGGAGAGACCCAGTACTTC. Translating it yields CASSPPVRSRGETQYF.

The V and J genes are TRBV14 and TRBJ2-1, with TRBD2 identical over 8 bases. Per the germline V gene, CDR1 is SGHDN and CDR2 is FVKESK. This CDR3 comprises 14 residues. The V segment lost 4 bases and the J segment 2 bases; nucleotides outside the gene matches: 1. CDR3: CASSRTSPYNEQFF. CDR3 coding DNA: TGTGCCAGCAGCCGGACTAGCCCCTACAATGAGCAGTTCTTC.

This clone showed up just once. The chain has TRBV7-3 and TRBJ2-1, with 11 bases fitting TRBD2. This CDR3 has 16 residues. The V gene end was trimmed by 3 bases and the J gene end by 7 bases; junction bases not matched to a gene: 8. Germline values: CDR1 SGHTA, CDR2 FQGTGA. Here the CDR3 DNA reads TGTGCCAGCAGCTTTAGCGGGAGGGCTCTTATAAATGAGCAGTTCTTC. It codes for CASSFSGRALINEQFF. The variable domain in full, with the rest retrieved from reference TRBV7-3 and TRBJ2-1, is GAGVSQTPSNKVTEKGKYVELRCDPISGHTALYWYRQSLGQGPEFLIYFQGTGAADDSGLPNDRFFAVRPEGSVSTLKIQRTERGDSAVYLCASSFSGRALINEQFFGPGTRLTVL.

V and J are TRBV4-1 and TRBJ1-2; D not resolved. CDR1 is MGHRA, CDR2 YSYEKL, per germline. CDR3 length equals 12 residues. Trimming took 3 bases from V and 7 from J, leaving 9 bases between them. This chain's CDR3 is CASSQFGVGYTF. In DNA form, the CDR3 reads TGCGCCAGCAGCCAGTTCGGGGTTGGCTACACCTTC.

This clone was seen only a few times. CDR3 loop: CSVVAGEAFF. CDR3 DNA: TGCAGCGTTGTTGCGGGTGAAGCTTTCTTT. The chain recombines TRBV29-1 with TRBJ1-1; D unclear. This CDR3 comprises 10 residues. Deletions cut 4 bases from V and 7 bases from J, with 7 bases between. CDR1 and CDR2 from the germline V gene are SQVTM and ANQGSEA.

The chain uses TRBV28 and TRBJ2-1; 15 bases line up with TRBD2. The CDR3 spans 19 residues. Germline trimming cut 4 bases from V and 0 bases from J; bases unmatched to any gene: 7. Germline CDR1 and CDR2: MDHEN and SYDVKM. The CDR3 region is CASSWGLAGGQSSYNEQFF. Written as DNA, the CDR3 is TGTGCCAGCAGTTGGGGACTAGCGGGAGGTCAAAGCTCCTACAATGAGCAGTTCTTC.

This CDR3 reads CASSQQGSLGQPQHF. The CDR3 DNA sequence: TGTGCCAGCAGCCAACAGGGTTCGCTGGGTCAGCCCCAGCATTTT. This rearrangement joins TRBV6-6 to TRBJ1-5; TRBD1 is a possible D gene (6 bases). This CDR3 is 15 amino acids long. Per the germline V gene, CDR1 is MNHNY and CDR2 is SVGAGI (reference sequence). The V end lost 6 bases, the J end lost 6 bases, and 18 bases lay between the germline ends.